The sample holds one count of the clone carrying this T cell receptor beta chain. Using immunoSEQ multiplex PCR, the repertoire was profiled, and TCRdb retains in-frame clones only, with some absent. The sample has 60,000 to 85,000 clones, approximately 94% seen once. These data are taken from a study of T cell changes during pregnancy in multiple sclerosis. Germline CDR1 is MNHEY and CDR2 is SVGAGI. The V end lost 2 bases, the J end lost 5 bases, and 11 bases lay between the germline ends. The length of the CDR3 is 14 residues. This chain uses TRBV6-5 with TRBJ2-3; D uncertain. The sequencing here drew on peripheral blood, taken in the third trimester of pregnancy. The receptor was derived from a female donor with multiple sclerosis, enrolled in a pregnancy study. The CDR3 DNA is TGTGCCAGCAGTTACCGCGCTGTATTAGATACGCAGTATTTT. Its translation is CASSYRAVLDTQYF.